A selection of T cell receptor beta chains follows, all from one sample in a study of blood T cell repertoires in COVID-19. The method was immunoSEQ multiplex PCR; TCRdb's version includes in-frame clones alone and lacks a portion of them. Of approximately 160,000 clones listed, approximately 80% were seen once; the top ten hold roughly 8.6%. The sequencing sample was made of peripheral blood. These receptors were taken from a man in his 60s with acute or convalescent COVID-19. Each CDR3 is given with its conserved first and last residue. A D gene is named only where the DNA matches it firmly. The size of a clone is reported for some rows only, either as once, few or many, or as a class for expanded clones.

D gene	clone size	V gene	J gene	CDR3 protein	CDR3 DNA
TRBD1	few	TRBV30	TRBJ2-5	CAWSVLDRGGRTQYF	TGTGCCTGGAGTGTCCTGGACAGGGGGGGTAGGACCCAGTACTTC
NA	NA	TRBV18	TRBJ2-7	CASSPSEFYEQYF	TGTGCCAGCTCACCGAGCGAGTTCTACGAGCAGTACTTC
NA	once	TRBV7-6	TRBJ1-5	CASSLSGRGGNQPQHF	TGTGCCAGCAGCTTATCTGGCAGGGGCGGCAATCAGCCCCAGCATTTT
TRBD1	NA	TRBV18	TRBJ1-5	CASSPTDRVSNQPQHF	TGTGCCAGCTCACCAACCGACAGGGTCAGCAATCAGCCCCAGCATTTT
TRBD1	few	TRBV18	TRBJ1-2	CASSPGTGLGYTF	TGTGCCAGCTCACCAGGGACAGGCTTAGGCTACACCTTC
TRBD1	once	TRBV5-4	TRBJ2-1	CASSQPDRVGEQFF	TGTGCCAGCAGCCAGCCAGACAGGGTCGGTGAGCAGTTCTTC
NA	NA	TRBV30	TRBJ2-2	CAWRVQGTGELFF	TGTGCCTGGAGGGTGCAGGGTACCGGGGAGCTGTTTTTT
NA	once	TRBV7-8	TRBJ1-2	CASSLGQGSVGGYTF	TGTGCCAGCAGCCTTGGGCAGGGCTCGGTTGGGGGCTACACCTTC
TRBD2	NA	TRBV7-8	TRBJ2-5	CASSLAGSGGAETQYF	TGTGCCAGCAGCTTAGCGGGAAGCGGGGGGGCCGAGACCCAGTACTTC
TRBD1	once	TRBV19	TRBJ2-7	CASSRTGGEQYF	TGTGCCAGTAGTAGGACAGGGGGCGAGCAGTACTTC
TRBD1	NA	TRBV10-3	TRBJ1-2	CAILAGGGVDYGYTF	TGTGCCATCTTAGCAGGGGGTGGTGTTGACTATGGCTACACCTTC
TRBD1	NA	TRBV5-1	TRBJ2-2	CASSRTGGAGTGELFF	TGCGCCAGCAGTAGAACAGGGGGCGCTGGGACCGGGGAGCTGTTTTTT
NA	NA	TRBV5-1	TRBJ2-5	CASSLSGRRETQYF	TGCGCCAGCAGCTTATCAGGGAGGCGAGAGACCCAGTACTTC
TRBD2	few	TRBV18	TRBJ2-5	CASSLAGGMETQYF	TGTGCCAGCTCTCTAGCGGGTGGCATGGAGACCCAGTACTTC
NA	many	TRBV3-1/TRBV3-2	TRBJ1-1	CASSQVFGNTEAFF	TGTGCCAGCAGCCAAGTGTTCGGGAACACTGAAGCTTTCTTT
TRBD1	NA	TRBV5-8	TRBJ2-3	CASSFGTGWTDTQYF	TGTGCCAGCAGCTTCGGGACAGGTTGGACAGATACGCAGTATTTT
NA	NA	TRBV30	TRBJ2-7	CAQGRGGAGKEQYF	TGTGCCCAAGGTCGCGGGGGCGCGGGGAAAGAGCAGTACTTC
TRBD2	NA	TRBV9	TRBJ2-1	CASSASSGGSYNEQFF	TGTGCCAGCAGCGCTTCTAGCGGGGGGTCCTACAATGAGCAGTTCTTC
TRBD2	NA	TRBV7-2	TRBJ2-1	CASSLAWGLANNEQFF	TGTGCCAGCAGCTTAGCGTGGGGACTAGCCAACAATGAGCAGTTCTTC
NA	NA	TRBV11-2	TRBJ1-6	CASSLRGEDNSPLHF	TGTGCCAGCAGCTTACGGGGGGAGGATAATTCACCCCTCCACTTT
NA	few	TRBV27	TRBJ1-6	CASSLGGFGSPLHF	TGTGCCAGCAGTTTAGGGGGCTTTGGTTCACCCCTCCACTTT
NA	NA	TRBV3-1/TRBV3-2	TRBJ2-2	CASSQDLQTGELFF	TGTGCCAGCAGCCAAGATCTACAGACCGGGGAGCTGTTTTTT
TRBD2	few	TRBV9	TRBJ2-5	CASSVGVAGGQETQYF	TGTGCCAGCAGCGTAGGAGTAGCGGGGGGGCAAGAGACCCAGTACTTC
NA	few	TRBV4-2	TRBJ2-7	CASSQAGYEQYF	TGTGCCAGCAGCCAAGCCGGGTACGAGCAGTACTTC
NA	NA	TRBV12-5	TRBJ2-1	CASGLGILDNEQFF	TGTGCTAGTGGTTTGGGCATACTAGACAATGAGCAGTTCTTC
TRBD1	NA	TRBV3-1/TRBV3-2	TRBJ1-1	CASSQSTGTYTEAFF	TGTGCCAGCAGCCAGTCGACAGGGACCTACACTGAAGCTTTCTTT
NA	NA	TRBV4-3	TRBJ1-6	CASSQELGAFENSPLHF	TGCGCCAGCAGCCAAGAGCTGGGGGCCTTTGAGAATTCACCCCTCCACTTT
NA	NA	TRBV15	TRBJ2-2	CATSRDFKGELFF	TGTGCCACCAGCAGAGATTTTAAAGGGGAGCTGTTTTTT
TRBD1	NA	TRBV4-3	TRBJ1-5	CASSQERDRVNVGQPQHF	TGCGCCAGCAGCCAAGAAAGGGACAGGGTAAATGTAGGGCAGCCCCAGCATTTT
NA	NA	TRBV5-1	TRBJ2-1	CASSLGSAGVYGEQFF	TGCGCCAGCAGCTTGGGGAGTGCAGGGGTCTACGGTGAGCAGTTCTTC
NA	NA	TRBV9	TRBJ1-2	CASSPGIGDYGYTF	TGTGCCAGCAGCCCAGGCATCGGGGACTATGGCTACACCTTC
NA	once	TRBV10-3	TRBJ2-2	CAISEQSSVNTGELFF	TGTGCCATCAGTGAACAGTCGTCCGTTAACACCGGGGAGCTGTTTTTT
TRBD1	NA	TRBV6-5	TRBJ1-5	CASMGSGGFNQPQHF	TGTGCCAGCATGGGGTCAGGGGGATTCAATCAGCCCCAGCATTTT
NA	NA	TRBV29-1	TRBJ1-1	CSPPRALWAFF	TGCAGCCCTCCGCGGGCTTTGTGGGCTTTCTTT
TRBD1	NA	TRBV6-5	TRBJ2-1	CASSQTGGSYNEQFF	TGTGCCAGCAGTCAGACAGGGGGCTCCTACAATGAGCAGTTCTTC
TRBD1	NA	TRBV5-1	TRBJ1-2	CASSKDRGWGYTF	TGCGCCAGCAGCAAAGACAGGGGATGGGGCTACACCTTC
TRBD1	NA	TRBV6-1	TRBJ1-4	CASREGTGGPNEKLFF	TGTGCCAGCAGAGAAGGGACAGGGGGGCCTAATGAAAAACTGTTTTTT
TRBD2	once	TRBV5-1	TRBJ2-7	CASSSTGSGGLYEQYF	TGCGCCAGCAGCTCTACCGGGAGCGGGGGGTTATACGAGCAGTACTTC
TRBD2	NA	TRBV9	TRBJ2-3	CASSESGGAFPDTQYF	TGTGCCAGCAGCGAGAGCGGGGGGGCCTTCCCAGATACGCAGTATTTT
TRBD1	once	TRBV9	TRBJ1-4	CASSVRDRSNEKLFF	TGTGCCAGCAGCGTCCGGGACAGGTCTAATGAAAAACTGTTTTTT
NA	NA	TRBV18	TRBJ2-1	CASSPEVVSYNEQFF	TGTGCCAGCTCACCAGAGGTGGTCTCCTACAATGAGCAGTTCTTC
NA	few	TRBV4-3	TRBJ1-1	CASSQGLGGLNTEAFF	TGCGCCAGCAGCCAAGGTCTCGGGGGGTTGAACACTGAAGCTTTCTTT
NA	NA	TRBV20-1	TRBJ2-7	CSARESYEQYF	TGCAGTGCTCGGGAGTCCTACGAGCAGTACTTC
TRBD1	NA	TRBV27	TRBJ2-7	CASSLDRASYEQYF	TGTGCCAGCAGTTTGGACAGGGCATCCTACGAGCAGTACTTC
TRBD2	NA	TRBV24-1	TRBJ2-1	CATSGRGDREYNEQFF	TGTGCCACCAGTGGGCGGGGGGATAGAGAATACAATGAGCAGTTCTTC
NA	NA	TRBV7-2	TRBJ2-5	CASSPPPGDPQETQYF	TGTGCCAGCAGCCCCCCTCCGGGGGATCCTCAAGAGACCCAGTACTTC
TRBD1	few	TRBV2	TRBJ2-7	CASSWDSPYEQYF	TGTGCCAGCAGTTGGGACAGTCCCTACGAGCAGTACTTC
TRBD2	once	TRBV7-6	TRBJ2-5	CASSLAGGGQETQYF	TGTGCCAGCAGCTTAGCCGGGGGGGGCCAAGAGACCCAGTACTTC
NA	NA	TRBV19	TRBJ1-2	CASSPPLYGYTF	TGTGCCAGTAGTCCCCCTCTCTATGGCTACACCTTC
NA	NA	TRBV30	TRBJ2-5	CAWSTGNQETQYF	TGTGCCTGGAGCACAGGGAACCAAGAGACCCAGTACTTC